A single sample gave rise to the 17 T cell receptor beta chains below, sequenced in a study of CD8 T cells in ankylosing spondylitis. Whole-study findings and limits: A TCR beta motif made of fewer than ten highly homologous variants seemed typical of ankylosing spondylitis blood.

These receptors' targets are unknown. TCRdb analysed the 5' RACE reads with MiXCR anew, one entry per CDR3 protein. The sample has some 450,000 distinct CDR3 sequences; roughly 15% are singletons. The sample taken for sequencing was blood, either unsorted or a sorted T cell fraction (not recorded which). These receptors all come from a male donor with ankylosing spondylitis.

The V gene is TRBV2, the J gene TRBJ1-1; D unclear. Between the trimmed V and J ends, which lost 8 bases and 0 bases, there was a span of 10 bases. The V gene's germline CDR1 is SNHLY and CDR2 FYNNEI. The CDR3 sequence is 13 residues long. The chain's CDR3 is CASLAQMNTEAFF. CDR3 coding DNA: TGTGCCAGCCTCGCCCAGATGAACACTGAAGCTTTCTTT.

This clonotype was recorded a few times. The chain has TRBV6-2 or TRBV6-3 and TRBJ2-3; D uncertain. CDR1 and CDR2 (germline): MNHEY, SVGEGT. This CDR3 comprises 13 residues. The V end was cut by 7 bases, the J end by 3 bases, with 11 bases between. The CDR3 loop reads CASTLDGTDTQYF. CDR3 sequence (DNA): TGTGCCAGCACCCTGGATGGGACAGATACGCAGTATTTT.

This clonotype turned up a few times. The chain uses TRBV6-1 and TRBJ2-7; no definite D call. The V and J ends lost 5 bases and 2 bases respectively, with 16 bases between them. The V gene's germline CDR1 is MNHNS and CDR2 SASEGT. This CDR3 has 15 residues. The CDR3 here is CASSPQPGKPYEQYF. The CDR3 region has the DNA TGTGCCAGCAGTCCCCAACCTGGGAAGCCCTACGAGCAGTACTTC.

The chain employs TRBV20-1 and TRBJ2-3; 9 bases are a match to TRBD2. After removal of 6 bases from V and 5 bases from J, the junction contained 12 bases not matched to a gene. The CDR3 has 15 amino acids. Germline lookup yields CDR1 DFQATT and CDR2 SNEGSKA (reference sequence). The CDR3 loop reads CSAQRLAGGQDTQYF. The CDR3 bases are TGCAGTGCCCAGAGGCTGGCGGGGGGGCAAGATACGCAGTATTTT.

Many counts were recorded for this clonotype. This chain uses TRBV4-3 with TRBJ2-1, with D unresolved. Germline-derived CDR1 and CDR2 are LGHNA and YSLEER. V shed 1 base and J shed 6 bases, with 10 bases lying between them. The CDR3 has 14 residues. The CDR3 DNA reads TGCGCCAGCAGCCAAGTAGGAAGCGCCAATGAGCAGTTCTTC. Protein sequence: CASSQVGSANEQFF.

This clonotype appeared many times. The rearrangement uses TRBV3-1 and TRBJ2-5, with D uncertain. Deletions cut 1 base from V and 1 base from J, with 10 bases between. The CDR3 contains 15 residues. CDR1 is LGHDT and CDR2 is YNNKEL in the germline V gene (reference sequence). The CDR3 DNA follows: TGTGCCAGCAGCCAAGTCGGCGGTGTCCAAGAGACCCAGTACTTC. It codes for CASSQVGGVQETQYF.

CDR3 in DNA: TGTGCCAGCAGCCTCGGGACAGGGAAACCCTACGAGCAGTACTTC. This codes for CASSLGTGKPYEQYF. The gene calls are TRBV7-2 and TRBJ2-7; 9 nucleotides agree with TRBD1. V was clipped by 5 bases and J by 2 bases; unmatched bases: 7. The V gene's germline CDR1 is SGHTA and CDR2 FQGNSA. The CDR3 contains 15 residues.

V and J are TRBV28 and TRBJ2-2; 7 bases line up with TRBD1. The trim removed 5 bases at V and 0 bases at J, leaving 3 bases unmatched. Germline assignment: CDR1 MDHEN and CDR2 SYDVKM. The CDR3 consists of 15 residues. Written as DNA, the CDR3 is TGTGCCAGCAGTACCCAGGGGGCGAACACCGGGGAGCTGTTTTTT. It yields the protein CASSTQGANTGELFF.

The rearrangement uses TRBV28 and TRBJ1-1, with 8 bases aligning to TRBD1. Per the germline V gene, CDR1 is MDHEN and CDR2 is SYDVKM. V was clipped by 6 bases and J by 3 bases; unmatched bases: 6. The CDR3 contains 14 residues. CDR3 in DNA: TGTGCCAGCAGGAAACAGGGGGTCTACACTGAAGCTTTCTTT. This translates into CASRKQGVYTEAFF.

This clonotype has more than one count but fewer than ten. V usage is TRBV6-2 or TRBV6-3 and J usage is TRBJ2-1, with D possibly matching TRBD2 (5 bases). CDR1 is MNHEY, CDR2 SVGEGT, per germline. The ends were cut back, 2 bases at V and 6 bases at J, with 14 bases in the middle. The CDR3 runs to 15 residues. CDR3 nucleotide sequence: TGTGCCAGCAGTTACGCCCTAGCTCTCATCAATGAGCAGTTCTTC. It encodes CASSYALALINEQFF.

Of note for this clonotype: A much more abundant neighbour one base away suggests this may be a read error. The CDR3 spells CASSRRTSGSYEQFF. The CDR3 DNA sequence: TGTGCCAGCAGCCGCCGGACTAGCGGGAGCTATGAGCAGTTCTTC. The genes are TRBV4-2 and TRBJ2-1, with 13 bases fitting TRBD2. V dropped 4 bases and J dropped 8; count of bases not matched to a gene: 5. The CDR3 consists of 15 residues. Germline lookup yields CDR1 LGHNA and CDR2 YNFKEQ.

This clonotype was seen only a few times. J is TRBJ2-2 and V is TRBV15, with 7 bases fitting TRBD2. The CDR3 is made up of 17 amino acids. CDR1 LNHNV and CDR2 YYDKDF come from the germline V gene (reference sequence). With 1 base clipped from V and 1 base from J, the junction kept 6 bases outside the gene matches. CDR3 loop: CATSRGGSGVNTGELFF. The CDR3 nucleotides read TGTGCCACCAGCAGAGGTGGGAGCGGGGTGAACACCGGGGAGCTGTTTTTT.

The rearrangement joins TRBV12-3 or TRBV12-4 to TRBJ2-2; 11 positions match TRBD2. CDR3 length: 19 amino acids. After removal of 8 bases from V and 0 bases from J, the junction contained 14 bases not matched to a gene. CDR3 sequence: CASCPRGSGRGANTGELFF. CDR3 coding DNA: TGTGCCAGCTGTCCCCGGGGTAGCGGGAGGGGGGCGAACACCGGGGAGCTGTTTTTT.

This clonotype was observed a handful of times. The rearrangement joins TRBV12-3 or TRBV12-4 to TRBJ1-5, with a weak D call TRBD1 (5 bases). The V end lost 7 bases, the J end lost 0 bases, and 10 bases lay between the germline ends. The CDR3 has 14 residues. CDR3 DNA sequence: TGTGCCAGCACCAGCAGGGATAGCAATCAGCCCCAGCATTTT. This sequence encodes CASTSRDSNQPQHF.

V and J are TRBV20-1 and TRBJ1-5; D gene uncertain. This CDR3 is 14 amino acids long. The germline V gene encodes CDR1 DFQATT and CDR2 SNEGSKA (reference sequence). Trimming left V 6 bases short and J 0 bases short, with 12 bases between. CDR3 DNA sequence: TGCAGTGCCCCCTCGGACTATAGCAATCAGCCCCAGCATTTT. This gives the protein CSAPSDYSNQPQHF.

The CDR3 sequence is CASSLVAGGPSSGNTIYF. The DNA of the CDR3 is TGTGCCAGCAGCTTAGTTGCGGGGGGCCCGAGCTCTGGAAACACCATATATTTT. V and J are TRBV11-1 and TRBJ1-3; D perhaps matches TRBD1 (6 bases). V was clipped by 1 base and J by 0 bases, with 16 bases between them. Germline loops: CDR1 SGHAT, CDR2 FQDESV (reference sequence). CDR3 length: 18 residues.

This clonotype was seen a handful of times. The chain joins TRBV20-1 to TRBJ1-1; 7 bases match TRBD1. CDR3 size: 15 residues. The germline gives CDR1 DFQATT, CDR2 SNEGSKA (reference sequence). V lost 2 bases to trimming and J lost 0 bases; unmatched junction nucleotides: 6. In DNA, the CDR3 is TGCAGTGCTAGACCAAACAGGGGATTGAACACTGAAGCTTTCTTT. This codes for CSARPNRGLNTEAFF.